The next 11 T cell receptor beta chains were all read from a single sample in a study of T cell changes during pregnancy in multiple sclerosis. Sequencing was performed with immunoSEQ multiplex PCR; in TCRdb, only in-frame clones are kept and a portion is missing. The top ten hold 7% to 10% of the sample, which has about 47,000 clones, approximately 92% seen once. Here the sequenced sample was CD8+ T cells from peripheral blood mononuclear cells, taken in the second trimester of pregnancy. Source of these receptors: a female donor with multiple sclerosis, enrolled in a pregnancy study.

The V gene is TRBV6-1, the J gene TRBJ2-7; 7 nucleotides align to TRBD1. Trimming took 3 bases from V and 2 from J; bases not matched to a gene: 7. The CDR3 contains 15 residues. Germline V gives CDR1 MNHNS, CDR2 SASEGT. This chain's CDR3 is CASSEGTENTYEQYF. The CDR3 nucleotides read TGTGCCAGCAGTGAGGGGACAGAGAATACCTACGAGCAGTACTTC.

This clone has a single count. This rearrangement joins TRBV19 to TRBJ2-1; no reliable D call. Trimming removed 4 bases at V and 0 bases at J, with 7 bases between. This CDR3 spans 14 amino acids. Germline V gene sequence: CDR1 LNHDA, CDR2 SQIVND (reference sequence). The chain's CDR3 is CASSTPGSYNEQFF. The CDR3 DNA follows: TGTGCCAGTAGTACCCCCGGCTCCTACAATGAGCAGTTCTTC.

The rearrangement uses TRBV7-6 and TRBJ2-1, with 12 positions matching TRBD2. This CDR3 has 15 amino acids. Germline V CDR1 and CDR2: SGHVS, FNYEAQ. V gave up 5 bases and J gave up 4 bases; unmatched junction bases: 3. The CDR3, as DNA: TGTGCCAGCAGCAAGCTAGCGGGGGGGTACAATGAGCAGTTCTTC. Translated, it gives CASSKLAGGYNEQFF.

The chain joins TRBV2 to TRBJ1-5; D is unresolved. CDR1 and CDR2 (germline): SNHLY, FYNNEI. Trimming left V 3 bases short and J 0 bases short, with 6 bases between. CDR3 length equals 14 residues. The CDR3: CASSDYLSNQPQHF. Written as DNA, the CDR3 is TGTGCCAGCAGTGACTATCTTAGCAATCAGCCCCAGCATTTT.

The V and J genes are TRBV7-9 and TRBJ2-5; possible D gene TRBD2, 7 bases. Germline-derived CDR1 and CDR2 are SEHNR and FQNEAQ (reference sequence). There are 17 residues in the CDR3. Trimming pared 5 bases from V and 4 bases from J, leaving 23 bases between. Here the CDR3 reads CASSPLIGGGPGETQYF. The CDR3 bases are TGTGCCAGCAGCCCCCTCATTGGGGGGGGGCCAGGAGAGACCCAGTACTTC.

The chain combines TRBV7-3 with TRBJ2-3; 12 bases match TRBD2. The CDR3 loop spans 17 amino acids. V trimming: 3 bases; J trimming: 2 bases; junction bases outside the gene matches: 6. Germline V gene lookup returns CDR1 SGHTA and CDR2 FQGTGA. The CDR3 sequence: CASSFGLAGSNTDTQYF. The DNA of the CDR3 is TGTGCCAGCAGCTTTGGACTAGCGGGGAGTAACACAGATACGCAGTATTTT.

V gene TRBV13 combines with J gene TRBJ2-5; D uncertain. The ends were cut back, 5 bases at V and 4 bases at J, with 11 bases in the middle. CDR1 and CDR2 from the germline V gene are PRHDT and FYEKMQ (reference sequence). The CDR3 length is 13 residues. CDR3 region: CASSGGQIETQYF. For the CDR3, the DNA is TGTGCCAGCAGCGGCGGCCAAATAGAGACCCAGTACTTC.

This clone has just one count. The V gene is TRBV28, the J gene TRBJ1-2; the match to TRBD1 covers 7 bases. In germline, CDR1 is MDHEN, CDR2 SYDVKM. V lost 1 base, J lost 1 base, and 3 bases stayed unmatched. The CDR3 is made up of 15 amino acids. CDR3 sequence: CASSLSWDSNYGYTF. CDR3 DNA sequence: TGTGCCAGCAGTTTATCATGGGACAGTAACTATGGCTACACCTTC.

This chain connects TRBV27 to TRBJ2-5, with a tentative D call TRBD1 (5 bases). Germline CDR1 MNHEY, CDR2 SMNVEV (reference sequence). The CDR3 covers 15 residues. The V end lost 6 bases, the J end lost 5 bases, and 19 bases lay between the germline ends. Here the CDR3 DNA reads TGTGCCAGCAGCCAGGGTGACGCACCCCTCGAGACCCAGTACTTC. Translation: CASSQGDAPLETQYF.

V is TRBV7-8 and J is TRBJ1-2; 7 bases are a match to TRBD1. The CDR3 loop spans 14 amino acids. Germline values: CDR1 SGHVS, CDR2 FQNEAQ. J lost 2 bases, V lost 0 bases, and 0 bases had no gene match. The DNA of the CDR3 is TGTGCCAGCAGCTTAGCGGGACAGAACTATGGCTACACCTTC. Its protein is CASSLAGQNYGYTF.

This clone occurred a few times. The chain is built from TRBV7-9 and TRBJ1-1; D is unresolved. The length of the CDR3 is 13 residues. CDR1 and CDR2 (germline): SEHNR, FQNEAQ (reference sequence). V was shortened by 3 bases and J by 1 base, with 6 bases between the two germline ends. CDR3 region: CASSLGRNTEAFF. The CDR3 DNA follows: TGTGCCAGCAGCTTGGGGAGGAACACTGAAGCTTTCTTT.